The 14 T cell receptor beta chains given below trace back to one sample, sequenced in a study of cytomegalovirus exposure and HLA in healthy donors. The PCR had 60 Vbeta and 13 Jbeta primers. Sequencing was performed with immunoSEQ multiplex PCR; in TCRdb, only in-frame clones are kept and a portion is missing. The data hold tens of thousands of clones, with about half observed a single time. What was sequenced was PBMCs. These receptors were taken from a woman aged 40 to 50 in good health and CMV-seropositive.

The chain carries TRBV30 and TRBJ1-2, with D maybe TRBD1 (5 bases). Germline assignment: CDR1 GTSNPN and CDR2 SVGIG (reference sequence). Trimming removed 4 bases at V and 4 bases at J, with 16 bases between. The CDR3 consists of 14 residues. The CDR3 nucleotides are TGTGCCTGGAAGGTTCAGGGAATCCCCTATGGCTACACCTTC. Translated: CAWKVQGIPYGYTF.

This chain links TRBV6-1 with TRBJ1-5, with 10 bases identical to TRBD1. The V gene's germline CDR1 is MNHNS and CDR2 SASEGT. V was clipped by 8 bases and J by 5 bases; unmatched bases: 6. The CDR3 consists of 14 residues. CDR3 in DNA: TGTGCCAGCCGGCCGGGACAGGGGTATCAGCCCCAGCATTTT. Its protein is CASRPGQGYQPQHF.

The chain carries TRBV11-1 and TRBJ1-3, with D possibly being TRBD1 (5 bases). The CDR3 is 14 amino acids. Trimming took off 5 bases at V and 4 bases at J, with 12 bases between the two ends. Germline lookup yields CDR1 SGHAT and CDR2 FQDESV (reference sequence). The CDR3 reads CASSRGSEGNTIYF. The DNA of the CDR3 is TGTGCCAGCAGCAGGGGATCGGAGGGAAACACCATATATTTT.

The V gene is TRBV4-2, the J gene TRBJ2-7, with D perhaps TRBD1 (6 bases). This CDR3 has 16 residues. V was pared by 1 base and J by 3 bases, with 16 bases between. The germline gives CDR1 LGHNA, CDR2 YNFKEQ. CDR3 nucleotide sequence: TGTGCCAGCAGCCAAGGGTTTCGGGACACTGGCTACGAGCAGTACTTC. Protein product: CASSQGFRDTGYEQYF.

By share, this clone ranks as large. This chain's CDR3 is CASSELVGGGPNEQFF. The CDR3 DNA reads as TGTGCCAGCAGTGAGCTGGTGGGCGGGGGGCCAAATGAGCAGTTCTTC. The chain recombines TRBV6-4 with TRBJ2-1, with TRBD2 matching 8 bases. Per germline, CDR1 MRHNA and CDR2 SNTAGT. The CDR3 runs to 16 residues. The V gene end was trimmed by 3 bases and the J gene end by 7 bases; junction bases not matched to a gene: 11.

A remark on this clone: Additional DNA sequences in this sample encode the identical CDR3. The gene calls are TRBV11-2 and TRBJ2-5, with a possible D match to TRBD2 (6 bases). V shed 3 bases and J shed 6 bases, with 11 bases lying between them. The CDR3 spans 13 residues. Looked up from germline, CDR1 is SGHAT and CDR2 is FQNNGV. DNA for the CDR3: TGTGCCAGCAGCTTGGGGGGTCTACAGACCCAGTACTTC. It specifies CASSLGGLQTQYF.

In this sample, this clone turned up a few times. The rearrangement links TRBV6-5 to TRBJ1-3, with D unresolved. V gave up 11 bases and J gave up 4 bases, with 18 bases separating them. Looked up from germline, CDR1 is MNHEY and CDR2 is SVGAGI. CDR3 length equals 14 residues. CDR3 region: CAALVRVPGNTIYF. CDR3 in DNA: TGTGCCGCCCTGGTCCGGGTCCCAGGAAACACCATATATTTT.

This chain joins TRBV2 and TRBJ2-4; no reliable D call. CDR1 and CDR2 (germline): SNHLY, FYNNEI. V was cut by 4 bases and J by 5 bases, with 6 bases left in between. This CDR3 is 12 amino acids long. CDR3 loop: CASSATENIQYF. The CDR3 region has the DNA TGTGCCAGCAGTGCAACAGAAAACATTCAGTACTTC.

The J gene is TRBJ2-2, the V gene TRBV10-3, with TRBD2 identical over 9 bases. CDR3 length: 20 residues. The germline CDR1 and CDR2 sequences are ENHRY and SYGVKD. V lost 4 bases, J lost 2 bases, and 17 bases stayed unmatched. CDR3 protein: CAISVRHELAGAKNTGELFF. CDR3 nucleotides: TGTGCCATCAGTGTTCGCCATGAATTAGCGGGGGCCAAAAACACCGGGGAGCTGTTTTTT.

The chain carries TRBV18 and TRBJ2-1; D unresolved. Trimming took off 2 bases at V and 7 bases at J, with 9 bases between the two ends. This CDR3 region has 13 residues. Germline values: CDR1 KGHSH, CDR2 LQKENI. CDR3 bases: TGTGCCAGCTCACCATTTTCCGGGAATGAGCAGTTCTTC. Amino acids: CASSPFSGNEQFF. The complete variable domain, with remaining parts taken from reference TRBV18 and TRBJ2-1, reads NAGVMQNPRHLVRRRGQEARLRCSPMKGHSHVYWYRQLPEEGLKFMVYLQKENIIDESGMPKERFSAEFPKEGPSILRIQQVVRGDSAAYFCASSPFSGNEQFFGPGTRLTVL.

Written as DNA, the CDR3 is TGTGCCAGCAGCTCGATCGGACTAGGCCGGACCCAGTACTTC. This codes for CASSSIGLGRTQYF. J is TRBJ2-5 and V is TRBV7-8; 7 bases agree with TRBD2. Germline CDR1 SGHVS, CDR2 FQNEAQ. CDR3 length: 14 residues. With 4 bases clipped from V and 7 bases from J, the junction kept 9 bases outside the gene matches. Full variable domain (remainder filled in from reference TRBV7-8 and TRBJ2-5): GAGVSQSPRYKVAKRGQDVALRCDPISGHVSLFWYQQALGQGPEFLTYFQNEAQLDKSGLPSDRFFAERPEGSVSTLKIQRTQQEDSAVYLCASSSIGLGRTQYFGPGTRLLVL.

The chain combines TRBV5-1 with TRBJ2-7; D possibly corresponds to TRBD1 (6 bases). Germline V CDR1 and CDR2: SGHRS, YFSETQ. V was cut by 0 bases and J by 2 bases, with 15 bases left in between. The CDR3 length is 16 residues. The CDR3 loop is CASSLGAVGQTYEQYF. The CDR3 DNA reads TGCGCCAGCAGCTTGGGGGCGGTCGGACAGACCTACGAGCAGTACTTC.

CDR3 region: CASSEWGQSRVQPQHF. CDR3 nucleotides: TGCGCCAGCAGTGAGTGGGGACAGTCGAGGGTTCAGCCCCAGCATTTT. This chain uses TRBV10-2 with TRBJ1-5, with 7 bases matching TRBD1. Germline values: CDR1 WSHSY, CDR2 SAAADI. This CDR3 is 16 amino acids long. V gave up 1 base and J gave up 6 bases; unmatched junction bases: 9.

J is TRBJ2-5 and V is TRBV6-5, with 8 bases that match TRBD1. Germline V gives CDR1 MNHEY, CDR2 SVGAGI. V trimming: 6 bases; J trimming: 4 bases; junction bases outside the gene matches: 7. The CDR3 runs to 14 residues. The CDR3: CASSSGQGPETQYF. CDR3 coding DNA: TGTGCCAGCAGCTCAGGACAGGGCCCAGAGACCCAGTACTTC.